The 11 T cell receptor beta chains presented below share a single source sample, sequenced in a study of blood T cell repertoires in COVID-19. The table came from immunoSEQ multiplex PCR; TCRdb's copy has only in-frame clones and leaves some out. Seen here are roughly 250,000 clones, approximately 80% observed once, and the top ten hold 4% to 6%. The sequencing input was peripheral blood. These receptors were taken from a woman of 80 years or more with active or convalescent COVID-19.

V gene TRBV3-1 (or the pseudogene TRBV3-2) combines with J gene TRBJ1-2; tentative D call: TRBD1 (5 bases). Trimming stripped 0 bases from V and 8 bases from J, with 13 bases between. Germline V gene sequence: CDR1 LGHDT, CDR2 YNNKEL (reference sequence). The CDR3 is 14 residues long. The CDR3 loop reads CASSQDLGTWGYTF. The DNA for the CDR3 is TGTGCCAGCAGCCAAGATCTCGGGACTTGGGGCTACACCTTC.

The chain uses TRBV7-9 and TRBJ1-2; D not resolved. V dropped 5 bases and J dropped 0 bases, with 13 bases sitting between them. The CDR3 length is 15 residues. Per the germline V gene, CDR1 is SEHNR and CDR2 is FQNEAQ (reference sequence). The CDR3 DNA sequence: TGTGCCAGCAGCGATAACAGATTCGCTAACTATGGCTACACCTTC. It translates to CASSDNRFANYGYTF.

V and J are TRBV5-1 and TRBJ1-1; D might be TRBD1 (6 bases). The CDR3 sequence is 15 residues long. With 0 bases removed from V and 8 bases from J, the gap between germline ends came to 17 bases. Germline CDR1 reads SGHRS; CDR2 reads YFSETQ. The CDR3 DNA sequence: TGCGCCAGCAGCTTGGTCGGGACGGGCGGGGGCGAAGCTTTCTTT. Translation: CASSLVGTGGGEAFF.

The V and J genes are TRBV25-1 and TRBJ1-4; 8 bases agree with TRBD1. J gave up 4 bases and V 6 bases, and 10 bases lay outside the gene matches. CDR3 size: 16 residues. Germline V CDR1 and CDR2: MGHDK, SYGVNS. The CDR3 loop is CASSAGTGLNNEKLFF. CDR3 bases: TGTGCCAGCAGCGCCGGGACAGGTTTAAATAATGAAAAACTGTTTTTT.

The chain recombines TRBV9 with TRBJ2-6; maybe TRBD2 (5 bases). This CDR3 is built from 16 residues. Per germline, CDR1 SGDLS and CDR2 YYNGEE. The V end lost 4 bases, the J end lost 0 bases, and 11 bases lay between the germline ends. The CDR3 reads CASSPYGGSGANVLTF. The CDR3 nucleotides read TGTGCCAGCAGCCCGTACGGAGGCTCTGGGGCCAACGTCCTGACTTTC.

The chain employs TRBV6-1 and TRBJ2-7; 9 positions agree with TRBD2. CDR3 length: 14 residues. Germline values: CDR1 MNHNS, CDR2 SASEGT. J lost 0 bases, V lost 6 bases, and 3 bases had no gene match. The CDR3, as DNA: TGTGCCAGCAGCAGACTAGCGGCCTCCTACGAGCAGTACTTC. As protein: CASSRLAASYEQYF.

The chain employs TRBV3-1 (or the pseudogene TRBV3-2) and TRBJ2-5, with D perhaps matching TRBD1 (5 bases). Germline CDR1 is LGHDT and CDR2 is YNNKEL (reference sequence). The CDR3 loop spans 13 amino acids. The V end lost 4 bases, the J end lost 6 bases, and 12 bases lay between the germline ends. The DNA for the CDR3 is TGTGCCAGCAGCCCACTTCAGGGAAAGACCCAGTACTTC. Translated, it gives CASSPLQGKTQYF.

This chain connects TRBV23-1 to TRBJ2-7; D unclear. TRBV23-1 is labeled an ORF, and its function is uncertain. This CDR3 comprises 13 residues. V shed 0 bases and J shed 8 bases, with 11 bases lying between them. The CDR3 nucleotides are TGCGCCAGCAGTCAATCACGAGCTCCTCAGCAGTACTTC. Protein product: CASSQSRAPQQYF.

The chain is built from TRBV18 and TRBJ2-7; D call uncertain. The length of the CDR3 is 14 residues. V lost 3 bases and J lost 2, with 11 bases in between. CDR1 KGHSH and CDR2 LQKENI come from the germline V gene. The CDR3 DNA is TGTGCCAGCTCACCCGGGTTACTGACCTACGAGCAGTACTTC. It translates to CASSPGLLTYEQYF.

The chain has TRBV3-1 (or the pseudogene TRBV3-2) and TRBJ2-4; TRBD2 matches 8 bases. Germline CDR1 reads LGHDT; CDR2 reads YNNKEL (reference sequence). Trimming removed 4 bases from V and 0 bases from J; junction bases left unmatched: 17. The CDR3 has 20 residues. CDR3 in DNA: TGTGCCAGCAGCCTAAAGAGGACTAGCCGATCTCTCCTAGCCAAAAACATTCAGTACTTC. As protein: CASSLKRTSRSLLAKNIQYF.

The genes are TRBV27 and TRBJ1-1; unclear D gene. With 0 bases removed from V and 11 bases from J, the gap between germline ends came to 13 bases. CDR3 size: 13 residues. From germline, CDR1 is MNHEY and CDR2 SMNVEV (reference sequence). The CDR3 DNA follows: TGTGCCAGCAGTTTATCGAGGGAGGGTCGGGCTTTCTTT. Translated: CASSLSREGRAFF.